A selection of T cell receptor beta chains follows, all from one sample in a study of patients and donors after allogeneic stem cell transplantation. TCRdb re-called the RT-PCR reads with MiXCR, one entry per CDR3 protein. The table includes over 400,000 distinct CDR3 sequences, 16% detected once. The sequenced material came from blood, either unsorted or a sorted T cell fraction (not recorded which). Receptors were obtained from a human donor who was either an allogeneic HSCT recipient or a stem cell or donor lymphocyte infusion donor (not recorded which). It is not recorded whose cells these are; they may come from a transplant donor. Both conserved end residues are part of each CDR3. D genes are given only for firm matches. Expanded clones get a size class; other rows say once, few or many, or leave the size out.

>many|TRBJ2-7|.|TRBV20-1
CSALQPPVYEQYF
TGCAGTGCTCTACAGCCCCCAGTTTACGAGCAGTACTTC
>few|TRBJ1-1|.|TRBV28
CASSQTSTEAFF
TGTGCCAGCAGCCAGACCTCGACTGAAGCTTTCTTT
>.|TRBJ1-2|TRBD1|TRBV27
CASIPPGQGIGGYTF
TGTGCCAGCATTCCTCCGGGACAGGGGATCGGGGGCTACACCTTC
>.|TRBJ2-7|.|TRBV7-3
CASSSQGGLEQYF
TGTGCCAGCAGCTCACAGGGAGGCCTCGAGCAGTACTTC
>once|TRBJ2-5|TRBD1|TRBV4-1
CASSQRHRGETQYF
TGCGCCAGCAGCCAACGCCACAGGGGTGAGACCCAGTACTTC
>.|TRBJ2-2|.|TRBV15
CATSRDARGRGELFF
TGTGCCACCAGCAGAGATGCCCGGGGGCGCGGGGAGCTGTTTTTT
>.|TRBJ2-1|.|TRBV24-1
CATSEPYTSFLPYNEQFF
TGTGCCACCAGTGAACCCTACACTAGTTTCCTCCCCTACAATGAGCAGTTCTTC
>few|TRBJ1-2|.|TRBV20-1
CSAIRGSLLNYGYTF
TGCAGTGCAATACGGGGTAGCCTCCTTAACTATGGCTACACCTTC
>many|TRBJ2-1|TRBD2|TRBV12-3/TRBV12-4
CASSLRGLSYNEQFF
TGTGCCAGCAGTTTACGGGGACTAAGCTACAATGAGCAGTTCTTC
>.|TRBJ2-5|.|TRBV19
CASSIVGGETQYF
TGTGCCAGTAGTATAGTTGGTGGTGAGACCCAGTACTTC
>few|TRBJ2-1|.|TRBV7-3
CASSPWGAPNNEQFF
TGTGCCAGCAGCCCCTGGGGAGCGCCCAACAATGAGCAGTTCTTC
>.|TRBJ2-7|TRBD2|TRBV7-2
CASSSRTSGISSYEQYF
TGTGCCAGCAGCTCGAGGACTAGCGGGATATCTTCCTACGAGCAGTACTTC
>.|TRBJ2-1|TRBD2|TRBV3-1
CASSQGGLTSGYNEQFF
TGTGCCAGCAGCCAAGGGGGACTGACTAGCGGGTACAATGAGCAGTTCTTC
>.|TRBJ2-2|TRBD2|TRBV20-1
CSARDPLAALNTGELFF
TGCAGTGCTAGAGATCCCCTAGCGGCTTTGAACACCGGGGAGCTGTTTTTT
>few|TRBJ1-1|.|TRBV7-8
CASSLVGGIEAFF
TGTGCCAGCAGCTTAGTGGGGGGCATTGAAGCTTTCTTT
>few|TRBJ2-7|.|TRBV3-1
CASSRRTSYEQYF
TGTGCCAGCAGCCGACGGACAAGTTACGAGCAGTACTTC
>many|TRBJ2-2|.|TRBV4-1
CASSQDNGGRANTGELFF
TGCGCCAGCAGCCAAGATAACGGCGGCAGGGCGAACACCGGGGAGCTGTTTTTT
>few|TRBJ2-1|.|TRBV7-8
CASSPRWGRDEQFF
TGTGCCAGCAGCCCCCGTTGGGGCAGGGATGAGCAGTTCTTC
>few|TRBJ1-1|.|TRBV20-1
CSAQPGATKDTEAFF
TGCAGTGCGCAACCGGGGGCCACGAAGGACACTGAAGCTTTCTTT
>.|TRBJ2-2|.|TRBV5-4
CASRIRSSGELFF
TGTGCCAGCAGGATCCGGAGTTCCGGGGAGCTGTTTTTT
>many|TRBJ2-1|TRBD1|TRBV29-1
CSARTGANEQFF
TGCAGCGCCCGGACAGGGGCCAATGAGCAGTTCTTC
>.|TRBJ2-1|.|TRBV7-3
CASSHLGGPFNEQFF
TGTGCCAGCAGCCACCTAGGAGGGCCATTCAATGAGCAGTTCTTC
>.|TRBJ2-1|TRBD2|TRBV9
CASSATGTSLANEQFF
TGTGCCAGCAGCGCCACCGGGACTAGCCTTGCCAATGAGCAGTTCTTC
>many|TRBJ2-7|.|TRBV12-3/TRBV12-4
CASSFQDSYEQYF
TGTGCCAGCAGTTTCCAGGACTCCTACGAGCAGTACTTC
>few|TRBJ1-3|TRBD1|TRBV5-1
CASSFSLGQRNSGNTIYF
TGCGCCAGCAGCTTTTCTTTGGGACAGCGTAACTCTGGAAACACCATATATTTT
>.|TRBJ1-4|.|TRBV6-1
CASRRTEAYEKLFF
TGTGCCAGCAGGCGGACAGAAGCCTATGAAAAACTGTTTTTT
>few|TRBJ2-2|.|TRBV6-4
CASSDVPLSNTGELFF
TGTGCCAGCAGTGACGTCCCTTTATCGAACACCGGGGAGCTGTTTTTT
>.|TRBJ1-4|.|TRBV7-9
CASSHGRGTDEKLFF
TGTGCCAGCAGCCATGGGCGGGGGACGGATGAAAAACTGTTTTTT
>.|TRBJ2-7|.|TRBV6-5
CASSSTGETYEQYF
TGTGCCAGCAGTTCAACGGGAGAAACCTACGAGCAGTATTTC
>.|TRBJ2-3|.|TRBV19
CASSTTYTDTQYF
TGTGCCAGTAGCACAACTTACACAGATACGCAGTATTTT
>few|TRBJ1-1|.|TRBV27
CASSLAPERTTEAFF
TGTGCCAGCAGCTTAGCCCCTGAAAGAACCACTGAAGCTTTCTTT
>.|TRBJ2-2|.|TRBV6-5
CASSKGPGELFF
TGTGCCAGCAGCAAGGGCCCCGGGGAGCTGTTTTTT
>.|TRBJ2-3|TRBD2|TRBV12-3/TRBV12-4
CASRPGLAGGTDTQYF
TGTGCCAGCAGACCCGGACTAGCGGGGGGCACAGATACGCAGTATTTT
>.|TRBJ2-3|.|TRBV5-1
CASSLVLALTDTQYF
TGCGCCAGCAGCTTGGTTCTAGCCCTCACAGATACGCAGTATTTT
>.|TRBJ1-1|.|TRBV20-1
CSATAVRGTEAFF
TGCAGTGCCACTGCGGTTCGGGGCACTGAAGCTTTCTTT
>few|TRBJ1-2|TRBD1|TRBV7-8
CASSPDYGGQHIYGYTF
TGTGCCAGCAGCCCAGACTACGGGGGACAGCACATCTATGGCTACACCTTC